The 21 T cell receptor beta chains in this list originate from one sample, sequenced in a study of molecular identifiers for immune sequencing clone quantification. TCRdb analysed the PCR reads with MiXCR anew, one entry per CDR3 protein. Of about 640,000 distinct CDR3 sequences in the sample, 20% were seen once. Sequenced sample: naive CD8+ T cells from blood, with Jurkat cell RNA spiked in. Subset defined: FACS-sorted CD8+CD4-CCR7+CD45RA+ naive T cells. These receptors all come from a human donor in good health. Some libraries in this study had Jurkat cell RNA spiked in.

This clonotype was seen more than once but under ten times. A much larger clone sits a single nucleotide away, making a read error possible. The chain employs TRBV12-3 or TRBV12-4 and TRBJ2-3; D is ambiguous. CDR3 length: 16 residues. CDR3 DNA: TGTGCCAGCAGCCCAAGACCACTGAGCAGCTCAGATACGCTGTATTTT. This gives the protein CASSPRPLSSSDTLYF.

Points on this clonotype: Being one base from a much bigger clone, this may be a read error. The V and J genes are TRBV5-6 and TRBJ1-1; D perhaps matches TRBD1 (5 bases). The germline V gene has CDR1 SGHDT and CDR2 YYEEEE. The ends were cut back, 5 bases at V and 3 bases at J, with 17 bases in the middle. CDR3 size: 15 residues. CDR3 coding DNA: TGTGCCAGCAGACGGGGAGGGACGCAGGACACTGAAGCTTTCTTT. Translation: CASRRGGTQDTEAFF.

Comment on this clonotype: One base away lies a much larger clone, so this may be a sequencing read error. The gene calls are TRBV6-2 or TRBV6-3 and TRBJ2-7, with D perhaps TRBD1 or TRBD2 (5 bases each). The germline V gene encodes CDR1 MNHEY and CDR2 SVGEGT. This CDR3 is built from 15 residues. The CDR3 DNA reads TGTGCCAGCAGTTACCCCCTCGAGGGGAACTACGTGCAGTACTTC. It encodes CASSYPLEGNYVQYF.

The table lists this clonotype with many counts. The chain combines TRBV4-1 with TRBJ2-7; the D gene is possibly TRBD2 (5 bases). The CDR3 extends over 17 amino acids. Germline loops: CDR1 MGHRA, CDR2 YSYEKL. Trimming cost V 0 bases and J 5 bases, with 20 bases left between them. The CDR3 nucleotides read TGCGCCAGCAGCCAAGAAACCGGCGGACTCGTCCGGGACGAGCAGTACTTC. This gives the protein CASSQETGGLVRDEQYF.

The sample holds many counts of this clonotype. This chain uses TRBV20-1 with TRBJ2-1; D may be TRBD2 (7 bases). Germline V gives CDR1 DFQATT, CDR2 SNEGSKA (reference sequence). The CDR3 has 16 amino acids. The V and J ends lost 7 bases and 1 base respectively, with 20 bases between them. The CDR3, as DNA: TGCAGTGTGCATCTGGGGGGGGGGCGATCCTACAATGAGCAGTTCTTC. It encodes CSVHLGGGRSYNEQFF.

This clonotype appeared many times. This chain connects TRBV30 to TRBJ2-7; TRBD1 is a possible D gene (5 bases). The CDR3 extends over 14 amino acids. Germline CDR1 and CDR2: GTSNPN and SVGIG (reference sequence). Trimming removed 1 base from V and 6 bases from J, with 16 bases in between. The CDR3 DNA reads as TGTGCCTGGAGTGCGGCAGGTGGAAGGGGCGAGCAGTACTTC. Protein sequence: CAWSAAGGRGEQYF.

Details on this clonotype: Being one base from a much bigger clone, this may be a read error. The chain links TRBV6-6 to TRBJ1-4; D is uncertain. The germline V gene encodes CDR1 MNHNY and CDR2 SVGAGI (reference sequence). This CDR3 has 13 residues. The CDR3 nucleotides are TGTGCCAGCAGAATCATTGGAAATGAAGAACTGTTTTTT. This codes for CASRIIGNEELFF.

Concerning this clonotype: A clone one base away is much larger, so this may be a read error. V is TRBV12-3 or TRBV12-4 and J is TRBJ2-5; D may be TRBD2 (6 bases). The CDR3 has 16 amino acids. The CDR3 DNA follows: TGTGCCAGCAGGAGAGTCGGCGGGGAGAAACAAGAGGCCCAGTACTTC. Protein: CASRRVGGEKQEAQYF.

This clonotype was picked up many times. CDR3 residues: CSAMNSGGFDEQYF. CDR3 sequence (DNA): TGCAGTGCGATGAATAGCGGGGGATTCGACGAGCAGTACTTC. The chain has TRBV20-1 and TRBJ2-7; 9 bases line up with TRBD2. From germline, CDR1 is DFQATT and CDR2 SNEGSKA (reference sequence). The length of the CDR3 is 14 residues. V dropped 6 bases and J dropped 5; count of bases not matched to a gene: 11.

This clonotype has ten or more counts. This sequence joins TRBV30 and TRBJ2-7; unclear D gene. Germline V CDR1 and CDR2: GTSNPN, SVGIG (reference sequence). The length of the CDR3 is 12 residues. V dropped 3 bases and J dropped 3 bases, with 9 bases sitting between them. The DNA for the CDR3 is TGTGCCTGGAGCGGCGACGGCTACGAGCAGTACTTC. Its protein is CAWSGDGYEQYF. The full variable domain, in which reference TRBV30 and TRBJ2-7 provide the parts outside the CDR3, is SQTIHQWPATLVQPVGSPLSLECTVEGTSNPNLYWYRQAAGRGLQLLFYSVGIGQISSEVPQNLSASRPQDRQFILSSKKLLLSDSGFYLCAWSGDGYEQYFGPGTRLTVT.

This clonotype was seen a few times. The chain combines TRBV28 with TRBJ2-1; 10 nucleotides match TRBD2. V lost 2 bases and J lost 6; bases outside the gene matches: 4. Germline loops: CDR1 MDHEN, CDR2 SYDVKM. The CDR3 consists of 15 residues. The CDR3 nucleotides read TGTGCCAGCAGTTTACTAGCGGGAGCGATCAATGAGCAGTTCTTC. Encoded protein: CASSLLAGAINEQFF.

There are a few counts of this clonotype. The rearrangement uses TRBV27 and TRBJ2-7, with TRBD1 as a possible D gene (6 bases). The CDR3 has 15 residues. Per germline, CDR1 MNHEY and CDR2 SMNVEV (reference sequence). V lost 6 bases to trimming and J lost 2 bases, with 17 bases between them. The CDR3 bases are TGTGCCAGCAGACGAACGGGCCAGGGGACCTACGAGCAGTACTTC. Protein product: CASRRTGQGTYEQYF.

This clonotype showed up many times. The chain combines TRBV7-2 with TRBJ1-3; D is unclear. This CDR3 spans 17 amino acids. The V gene lost 1 base and the J gene lost 0 bases, with 13 bases spanning the gap. Germline V gives CDR1 SGHTA, CDR2 FQGNSA. This CDR3 reads CASSLVTAPSSGNTIYF. In DNA form, the CDR3 reads TGTGCCAGCAGCTTAGTAACAGCTCCTTCCTCTGGAAACACCATATATTTT. Full variable domain (remainder filled in from reference TRBV7-2 and TRBJ1-3): GAGVSQSPSNKVTEKGKDVELRCDPISGHTALYWYRQSLGQGLEFLIYFQGNSAPDKSGLPSDRFSAERTGGSVSTLTIQRTQQEDSAVYLCASSLVTAPSSGNTIYFGEGSWLTVV.

This clonotype was detected ten times or more. This chain links TRBV12-3 or TRBV12-4 with TRBJ2-1; no firm D call. Trimming stripped 3 bases from V and 5 bases from J, with 14 bases between. This CDR3 contains 15 residues. The CDR3 protein is CASSLLGRSDNEQFF. The DNA of the CDR3 is TGTGCCAGCAGTTTGTTGGGTCGTTCTGACAATGAGCAGTTCTTC.

This clonotype was seen ten or more times. The chain couples TRBV5-4 to TRBJ2-6, with TRBD1 matching over 7 bases. Germline values: CDR1 SGHNT, CDR2 YYREEE (reference sequence). The junction had 2 bases not matched to a gene; V was cut back by 3 bases and J by 2 bases. The CDR3 totals 15 residues. The DNA of the CDR3 is TGTGCCAGCAGCTACACAGGGGCTGGGGCCAACGTCCTGACTTTC. It specifies CASSYTGAGANVLTF.

This clonotype was seen repeatedly, ten times or more. The chain uses TRBV19 and TRBJ2-7; 7 nucleotides agree with TRBD1. V shed 4 bases and J 2 bases; nucleotides not matched to a gene: 5. The V gene's germline CDR1 is LNHDA and CDR2 SQIVND (reference sequence). This CDR3 has 14 residues. CDR3 bases: TGTGCCAGTAGTACCAGGGGGATTACCTACGAGCAGTACTTC. Its protein is CASSTRGITYEQYF.

With respect to this clonotype: The CDR3 carries no conserved terminal phenylalanine or tryptophan, so it likely arises from a read error. V gene TRBV6-2 or TRBV6-3 combines with J gene TRBJ2-1, with 12 bases aligning to TRBD2. This CDR3 has 16 residues. J was trimmed by 4 bases and V by 2 bases; bases with no gene match: 3. The V gene's germline CDR1 is MNHEY and CDR2 SVGEGT. The CDR3 DNA sequence: TGTGCCAGCAGTTACACGACTAGCGGGAGTTACAATGAGCAGTTCTCC. Translated: CASSYTTSGSYNEQFS.

The chain links TRBV27 to TRBJ2-3; 7 nucleotides align to TRBD1. The CDR3 totals 15 residues. Germline lookup yields CDR1 MNHEY and CDR2 SMNVEV (reference sequence). The junction had 11 bases not matched to a gene; V was cut back by 8 bases and J by 3 bases. Here the CDR3 DNA reads TGTGCCAGCTCCTTCGGACAGGATCCGACAGATACGCAGTATTTT. This translates into CASSFGQDPTDTQYF.

In this sample, this clonotype turned up a few times. One end of the junction varies from germline; a read error may be responsible. This chain uses TRBV20-1 with TRBJ1-2; D is perhaps TRBD1 (6 bases). In germline, CDR1 is DFQATT, CDR2 SNEGSKA (reference sequence). This CDR3 is built from 13 residues. This CDR3 reads CSARSGQNYGCTF. Written as DNA, the CDR3 is TGCAGTGCTCGGTCAGGACAGAACTATGGCTGCACCTTC.

This clonotype has at least ten counts. The V and J genes are TRBV20-1 and TRBJ1-2; D is ambiguous. Trimming pared 7 bases from V and 0 bases from J, leaving 12 bases between. The germline V gene encodes CDR1 DFQATT and CDR2 SNEGSKA (reference sequence). The CDR3 loop spans 13 amino acids. CDR3 sequence: CSGAGLTNYGYTF. In DNA, the CDR3 is TGCAGTGGGGCAGGACTCACTAACTATGGCTACACCTTC.

A few counts support this clonotype. The genes are TRBV7-2 and TRBJ2-7; maybe TRBD1 (6 bases). Germline CDR1 is SGHTA and CDR2 is FQGNSA. V lost 1 base and J 1 base, leaving 14 bases between the germline ends. This CDR3 has 16 residues. The CDR3 sequence is CASSLVAGDVSYEQYF. The CDR3, as DNA: TGTGCCAGCAGCTTAGTAGCAGGGGATGTTTCCTACGAGCAGTACTTC.